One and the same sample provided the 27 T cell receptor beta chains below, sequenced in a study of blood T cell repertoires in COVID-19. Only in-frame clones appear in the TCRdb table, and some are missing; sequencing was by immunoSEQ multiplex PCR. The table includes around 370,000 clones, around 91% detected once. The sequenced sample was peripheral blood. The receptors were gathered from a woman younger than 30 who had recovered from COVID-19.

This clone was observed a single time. CDR3 sequence (DNA): TGTGCCAGCACCTCCGATGGGGGCCGTCGTCCCCCCCTCCACTTT. Protein sequence: CASTSDGGRRPPLHF. The J gene is TRBJ1-6, the V gene TRBV5-5; possible D gene TRBD1, 6 bases. The CDR3 covers 15 residues. Trimming removed 6 bases at V and 13 bases at J, with 23 bases between. CDR1 SGHKS and CDR2 YYEKEE come from the germline V gene (reference sequence).

The CDR3 DNA reads TGTGCCAGCAGTACCTTAGCGGGAGTGAGCAATGAGCAGTTCTTC. Protein product: CASSTLAGVSNEQFF. The gene calls are TRBV27 and TRBJ2-1, with 9 bases that match TRBD2. Looked up from germline, CDR1 is MNHEY and CDR2 is SMNVEV (reference sequence). V shed 5 bases and J 6 bases; nucleotides not matched to a gene: 8. The CDR3 contains 15 residues.

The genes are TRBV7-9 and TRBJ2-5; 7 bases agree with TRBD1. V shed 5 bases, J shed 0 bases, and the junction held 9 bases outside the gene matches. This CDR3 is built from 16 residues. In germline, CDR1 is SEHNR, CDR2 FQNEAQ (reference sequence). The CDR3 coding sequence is TGTGCCAGCAGCCCAGATCTTGACAGGGACCAAGAGACCCAGTACTTC. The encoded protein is CASSPDLDRDQETQYF. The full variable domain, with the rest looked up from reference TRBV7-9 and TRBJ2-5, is DTGVSQNPRHKITKRGQNVTFRCDPISEHNRLYWYRQTLGQGPEFLTYFQNEAQLEKSRLLSDRFSAERPKGSFSTLEIQRTEQGDSAMYLCASSPDLDRDQETQYFGPGTRLLVL.

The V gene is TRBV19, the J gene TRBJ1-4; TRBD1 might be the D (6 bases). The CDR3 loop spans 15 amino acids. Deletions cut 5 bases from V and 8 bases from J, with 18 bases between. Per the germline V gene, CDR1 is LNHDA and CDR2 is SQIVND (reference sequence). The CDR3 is CASSPGVRSLEKLFF. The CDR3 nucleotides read TGTGCCAGTAGTCCAGGGGTAAGGTCGTTAGAAAAACTGTTTTTT.

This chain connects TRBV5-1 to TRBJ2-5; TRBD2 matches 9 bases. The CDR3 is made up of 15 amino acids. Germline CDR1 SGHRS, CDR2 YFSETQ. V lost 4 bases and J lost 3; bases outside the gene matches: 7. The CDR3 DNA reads TGCGCCAGCAGCCAAGGGGGACTAGCAGAAGAGACCCAGTACTTC. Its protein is CASSQGGLAEETQYF.

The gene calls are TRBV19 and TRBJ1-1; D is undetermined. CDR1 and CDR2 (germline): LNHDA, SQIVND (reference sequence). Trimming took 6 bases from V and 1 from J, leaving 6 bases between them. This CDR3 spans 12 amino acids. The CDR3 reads CASSHRNTEAFF. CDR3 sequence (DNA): TGTGCCAGTAGCCACAGGAACACTGAAGCTTTCTTT. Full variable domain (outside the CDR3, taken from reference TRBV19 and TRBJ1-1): DGGITQSPKYLFRKEGQNVTLSCEQNLNHDAMYWYRQDPGQGLRLIYYSQIVNDFQKGDIAEGYSVSREKKESFPLTVTSAQKNPTAFYLCASSHRNTEAFFGQGTRLTVV.

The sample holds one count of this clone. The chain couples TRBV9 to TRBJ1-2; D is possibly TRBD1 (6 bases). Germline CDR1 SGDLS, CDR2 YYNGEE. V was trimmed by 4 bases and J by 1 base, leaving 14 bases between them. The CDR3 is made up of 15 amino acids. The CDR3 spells CASSPRAGDNYGYTF. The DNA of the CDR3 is TGTGCCAGCAGCCCCCGCGCAGGGGATAACTATGGCTACACCTTC.

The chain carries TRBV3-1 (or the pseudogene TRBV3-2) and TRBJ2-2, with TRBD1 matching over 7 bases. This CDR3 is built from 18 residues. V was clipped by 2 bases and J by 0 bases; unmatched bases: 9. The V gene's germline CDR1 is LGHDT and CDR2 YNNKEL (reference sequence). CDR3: CASSQRDSGSANTGELFF. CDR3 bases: TGTGCCAGCAGCCAAAGGGACAGTGGATCGGCGAACACCGGGGAGCTGTTTTTT.

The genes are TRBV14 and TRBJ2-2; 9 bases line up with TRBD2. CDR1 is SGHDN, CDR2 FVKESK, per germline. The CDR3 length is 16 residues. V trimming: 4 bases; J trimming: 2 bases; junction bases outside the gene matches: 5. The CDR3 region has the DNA TGTGCCAGCAGCCGCTGGACTAGCGCAAACACCGGGGAGCTGTTTTTT. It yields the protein CASSRWTSANTGELFF. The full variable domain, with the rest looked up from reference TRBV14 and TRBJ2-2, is EAGVTQFPSHSVIEKGQTVTLRCDPISGHDNLYWYRRVMGKEIKFLLHFVKESKQDESGMPNNRFLAERTGGTYSTLKVQPAELEDSGVYFCASSRWTSANTGELFFGEGSRLTVL.

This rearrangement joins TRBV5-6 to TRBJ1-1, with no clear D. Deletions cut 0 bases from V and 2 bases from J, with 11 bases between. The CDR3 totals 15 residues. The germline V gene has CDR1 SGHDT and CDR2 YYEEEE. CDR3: CASSLAWSPNTEAFF. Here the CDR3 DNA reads TGTGCCAGCAGCTTGGCGTGGAGCCCTAACACTGAAGCTTTCTTT.

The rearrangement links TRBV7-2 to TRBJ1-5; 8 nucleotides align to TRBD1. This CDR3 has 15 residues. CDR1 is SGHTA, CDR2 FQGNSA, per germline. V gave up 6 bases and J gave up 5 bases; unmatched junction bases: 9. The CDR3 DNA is TGTGCCAGCAGTTCCCAGGACAGGGCGTATCAGCCCCAGCATTTT. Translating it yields CASSSQDRAYQPQHF.

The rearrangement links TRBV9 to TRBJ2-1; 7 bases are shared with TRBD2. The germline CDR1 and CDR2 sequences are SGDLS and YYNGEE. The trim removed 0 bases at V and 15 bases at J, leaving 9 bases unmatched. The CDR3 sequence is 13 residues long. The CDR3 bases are TGTGCCAGCAGCGTAGATGGAGGGAGGGCCCGGTTCTTC. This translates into CASSVDGGRARFF. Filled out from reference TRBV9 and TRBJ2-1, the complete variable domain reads DSGVTQTPKHLITATGQRVTLRCSPRSGDLSVYWYQQSLDQGLQFLIQYYNGEERAKGNILERFSAQQFPDLHSELNLSSLELGDSALYFCASSVDGGRARFFGPGTRLTVL.

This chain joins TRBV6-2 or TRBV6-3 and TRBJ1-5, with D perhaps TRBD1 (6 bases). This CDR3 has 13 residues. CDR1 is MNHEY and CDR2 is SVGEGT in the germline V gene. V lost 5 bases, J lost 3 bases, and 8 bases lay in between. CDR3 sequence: CASSQGFNQPQHF. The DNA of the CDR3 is TGTGCCAGCAGTCAGGGGTTCAATCAGCCCCAGCATTTT.

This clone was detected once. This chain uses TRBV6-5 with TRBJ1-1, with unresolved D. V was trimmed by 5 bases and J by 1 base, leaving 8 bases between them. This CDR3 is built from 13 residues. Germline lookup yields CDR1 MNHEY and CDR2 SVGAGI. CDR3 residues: CASSIQQNTEAFF. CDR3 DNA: TGTGCCAGCAGTATACAACAGAACACTGAAGCTTTCTTT.

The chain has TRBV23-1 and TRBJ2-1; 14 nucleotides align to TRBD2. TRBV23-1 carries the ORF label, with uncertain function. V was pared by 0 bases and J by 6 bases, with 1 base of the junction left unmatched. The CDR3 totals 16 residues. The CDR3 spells CASSQSGTSGSNEQFF. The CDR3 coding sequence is TGCGCCAGCAGTCAATCCGGGACTAGCGGGAGCAATGAGCAGTTCTTC.

The CDR3: CASSPRQGLNTEAFF. CDR3 DNA sequence: TGTGCCAGCAGCCCCAGACAGGGACTGAACACTGAAGCTTTCTTT. This chain links TRBV13 with TRBJ1-1; TRBD1 matches at 7 bases. The length of the CDR3 is 15 residues. V gave up 5 bases and J gave up 0 bases; unmatched junction bases: 6. Germline lookup yields CDR1 PRHDT and CDR2 FYEKMQ (reference sequence). Full variable domain (rest looked up from reference TRBV13 and TRBJ1-1): AAGVIQSPRHLIKEKRETATLKCYPIPRHDTVYWYQQGPGQDPQFLISFYEKMQSDKGSIPDRFSAQQFSDYHSELNMSSLELGDSALYFCASSPRQGLNTEAFFGQGTRLTVV.

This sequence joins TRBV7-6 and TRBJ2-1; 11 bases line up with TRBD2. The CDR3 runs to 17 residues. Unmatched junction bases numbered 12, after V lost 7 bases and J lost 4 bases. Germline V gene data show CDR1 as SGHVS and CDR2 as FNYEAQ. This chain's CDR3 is CASTLLPGTSGYNEQFF. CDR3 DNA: TGTGCCAGCACCCTGCTCCCGGGGACTAGCGGTTACAATGAGCAGTTCTTC.

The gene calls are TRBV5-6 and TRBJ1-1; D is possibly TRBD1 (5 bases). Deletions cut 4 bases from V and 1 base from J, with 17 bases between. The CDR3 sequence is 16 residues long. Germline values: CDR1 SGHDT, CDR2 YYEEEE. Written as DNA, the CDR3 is TGTGCCAGCAGCAGCCGTGAGGCAGGGCGGAACACTGAAGCTTTCTTT. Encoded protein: CASSSREAGRNTEAFF. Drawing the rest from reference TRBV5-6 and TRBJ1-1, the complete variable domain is DAGVTQSPTHLIKTRGQQVTLRCSPKSGHDTVSWYQQALGQGPQFIFQYYEEEERQRGNFPDRFSGHQFPNYSSELNVNALLLGDSALYLCASSSREAGRNTEAFFGQGTRLTVV.

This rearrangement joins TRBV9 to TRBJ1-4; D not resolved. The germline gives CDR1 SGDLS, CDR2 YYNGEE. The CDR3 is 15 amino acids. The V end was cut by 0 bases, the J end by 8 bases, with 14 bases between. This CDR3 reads CASSVGLQTGEKLFF. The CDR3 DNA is TGTGCCAGCAGCGTAGGCCTCCAAACGGGGGAAAAACTGTTTTTT.

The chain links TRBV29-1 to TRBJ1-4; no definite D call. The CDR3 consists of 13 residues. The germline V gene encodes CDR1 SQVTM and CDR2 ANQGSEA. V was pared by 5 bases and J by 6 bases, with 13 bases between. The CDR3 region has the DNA TGCAGCGTTTCGGGAGCTTCTGATGAAAAACTGTTTTTT. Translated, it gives CSVSGASDEKLFF.

The CDR3 sequence: CAWSTGPNQPQHF. CDR3 sequence (DNA): TGTGCCTGGTCAACAGGCCCCAATCAGCCCCAGCATTTT. The rearrangement joins TRBV30 to TRBJ1-5; the D gene is possibly TRBD1 (5 bases). The CDR3 loop spans 13 amino acids. Trimming shortened V by 5 bases and J by 3 bases, and 11 bases separated the two germline ends. Germline V gives CDR1 GTSNPN, CDR2 SVGIG (reference sequence).

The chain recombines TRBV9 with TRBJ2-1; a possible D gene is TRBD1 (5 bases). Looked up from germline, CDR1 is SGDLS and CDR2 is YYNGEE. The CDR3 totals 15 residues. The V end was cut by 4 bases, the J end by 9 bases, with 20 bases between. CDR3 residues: CASSTQTVGHGEQFF. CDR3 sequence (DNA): TGTGCCAGCAGCACCCAGACGGTCGGACACGGTGAGCAGTTCTTC.

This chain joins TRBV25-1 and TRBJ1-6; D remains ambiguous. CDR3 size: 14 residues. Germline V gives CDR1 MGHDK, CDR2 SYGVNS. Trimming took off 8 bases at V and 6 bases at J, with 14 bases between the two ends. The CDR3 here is CASAARFLNSPLHF. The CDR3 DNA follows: TGTGCCAGCGCCGCCCGGTTTCTTAATTCACCCCTCCACTTT.

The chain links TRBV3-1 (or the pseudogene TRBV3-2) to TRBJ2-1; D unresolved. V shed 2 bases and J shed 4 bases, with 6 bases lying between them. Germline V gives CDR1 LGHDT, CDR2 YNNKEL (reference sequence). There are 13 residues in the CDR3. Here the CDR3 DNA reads TGTGCCAGCAGCCAAAATCCATACAATGAGCAGTTCTTC. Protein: CASSQNPYNEQFF.

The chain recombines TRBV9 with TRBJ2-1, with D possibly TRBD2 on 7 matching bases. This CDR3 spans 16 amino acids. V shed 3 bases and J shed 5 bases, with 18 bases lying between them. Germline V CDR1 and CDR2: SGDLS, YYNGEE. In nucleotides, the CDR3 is TGTGCCAGCAGCGGAGAGGGAGGGGGTCGAGACAATGAGCAGTTCTTC. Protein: CASSGEGGGRDNEQFF.

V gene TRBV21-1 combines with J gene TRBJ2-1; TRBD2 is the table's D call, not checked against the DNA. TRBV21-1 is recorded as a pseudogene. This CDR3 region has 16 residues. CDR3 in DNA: TGTGCCAGCAGCACCCTACTAGCGGGAGAAAAAAATGAGCAGTTCTTC. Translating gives CASSTLLAGEKNEQFF.

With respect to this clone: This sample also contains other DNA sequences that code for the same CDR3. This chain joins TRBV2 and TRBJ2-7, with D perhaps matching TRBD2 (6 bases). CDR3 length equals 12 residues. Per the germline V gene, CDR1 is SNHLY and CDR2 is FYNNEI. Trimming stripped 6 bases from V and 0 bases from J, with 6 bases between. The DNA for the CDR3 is TGTGCCAGCAGGGGGGGCTCCTACGAGCAGTACGTC. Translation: CASRGGSYEQYV.